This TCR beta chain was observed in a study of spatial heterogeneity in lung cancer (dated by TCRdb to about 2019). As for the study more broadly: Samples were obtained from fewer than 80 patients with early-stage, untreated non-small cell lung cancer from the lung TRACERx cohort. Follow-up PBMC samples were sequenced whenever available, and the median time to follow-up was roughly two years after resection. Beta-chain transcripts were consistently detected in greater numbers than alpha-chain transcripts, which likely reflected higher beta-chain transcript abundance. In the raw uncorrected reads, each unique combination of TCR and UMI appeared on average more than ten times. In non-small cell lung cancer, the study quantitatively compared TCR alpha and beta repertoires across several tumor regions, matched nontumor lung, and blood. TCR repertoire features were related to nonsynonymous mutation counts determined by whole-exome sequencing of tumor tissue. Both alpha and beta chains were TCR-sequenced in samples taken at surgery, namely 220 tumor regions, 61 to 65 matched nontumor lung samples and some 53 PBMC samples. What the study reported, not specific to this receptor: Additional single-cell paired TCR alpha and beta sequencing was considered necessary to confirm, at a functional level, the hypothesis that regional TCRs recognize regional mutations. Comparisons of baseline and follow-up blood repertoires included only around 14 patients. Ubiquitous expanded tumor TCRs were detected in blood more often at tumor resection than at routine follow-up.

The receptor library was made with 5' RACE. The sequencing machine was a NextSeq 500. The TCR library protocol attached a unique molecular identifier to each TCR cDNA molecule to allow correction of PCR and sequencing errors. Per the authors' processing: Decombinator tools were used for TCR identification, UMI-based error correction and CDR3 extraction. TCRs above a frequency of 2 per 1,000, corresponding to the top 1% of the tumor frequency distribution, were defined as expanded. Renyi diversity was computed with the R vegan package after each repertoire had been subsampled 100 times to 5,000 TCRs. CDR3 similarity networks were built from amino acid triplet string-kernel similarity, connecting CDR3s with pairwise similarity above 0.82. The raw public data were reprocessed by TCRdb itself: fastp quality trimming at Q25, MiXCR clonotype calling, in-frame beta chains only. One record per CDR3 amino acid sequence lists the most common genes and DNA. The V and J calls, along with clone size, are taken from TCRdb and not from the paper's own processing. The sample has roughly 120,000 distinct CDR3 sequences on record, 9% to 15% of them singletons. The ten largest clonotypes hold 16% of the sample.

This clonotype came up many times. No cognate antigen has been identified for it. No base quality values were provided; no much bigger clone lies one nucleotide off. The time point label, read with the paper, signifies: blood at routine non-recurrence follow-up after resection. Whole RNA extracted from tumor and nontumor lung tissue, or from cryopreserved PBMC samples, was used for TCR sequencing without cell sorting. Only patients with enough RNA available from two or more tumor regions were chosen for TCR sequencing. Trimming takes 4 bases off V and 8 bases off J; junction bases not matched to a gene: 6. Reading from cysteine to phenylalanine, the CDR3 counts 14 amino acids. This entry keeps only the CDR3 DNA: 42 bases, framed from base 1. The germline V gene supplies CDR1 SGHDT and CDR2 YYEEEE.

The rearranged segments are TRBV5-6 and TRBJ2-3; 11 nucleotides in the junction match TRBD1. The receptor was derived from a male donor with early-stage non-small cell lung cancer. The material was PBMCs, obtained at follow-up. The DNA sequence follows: TGTGCCAGCAGCCTGGGACAGGGGGGGAGTACGCAGTATTTT. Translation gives CASSLGQGGSTQYF.